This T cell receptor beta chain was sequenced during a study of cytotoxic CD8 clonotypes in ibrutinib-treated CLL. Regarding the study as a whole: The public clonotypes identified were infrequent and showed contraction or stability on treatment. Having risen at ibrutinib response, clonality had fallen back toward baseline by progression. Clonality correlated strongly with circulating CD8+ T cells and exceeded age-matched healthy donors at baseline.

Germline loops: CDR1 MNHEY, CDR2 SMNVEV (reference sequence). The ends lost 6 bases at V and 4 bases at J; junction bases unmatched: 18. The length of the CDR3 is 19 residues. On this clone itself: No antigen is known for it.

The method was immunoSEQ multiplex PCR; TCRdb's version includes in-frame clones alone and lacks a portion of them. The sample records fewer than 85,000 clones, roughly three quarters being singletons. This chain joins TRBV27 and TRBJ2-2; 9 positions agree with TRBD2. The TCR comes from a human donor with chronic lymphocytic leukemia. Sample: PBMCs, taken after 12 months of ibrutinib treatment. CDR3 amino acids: CASRGGLGRGLAGTGELFF. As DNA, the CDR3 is TGTGCCAGCAGAGGGGGACTCGGCAGGGGACTAGCCGGCACCGGGGAGCTGTTTTTT.